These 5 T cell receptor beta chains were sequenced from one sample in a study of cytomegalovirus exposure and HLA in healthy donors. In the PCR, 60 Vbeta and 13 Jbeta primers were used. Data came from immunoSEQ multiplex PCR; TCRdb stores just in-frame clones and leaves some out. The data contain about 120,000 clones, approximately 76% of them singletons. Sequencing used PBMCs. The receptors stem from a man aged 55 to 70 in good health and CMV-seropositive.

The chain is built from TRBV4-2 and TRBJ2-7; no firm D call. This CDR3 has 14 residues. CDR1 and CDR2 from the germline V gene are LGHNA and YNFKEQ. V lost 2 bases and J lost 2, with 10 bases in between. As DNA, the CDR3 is TGTGCCAGCAGCCAACTAAACCAGGCCTACGAGCAGTACTTC. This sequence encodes CASSQLNQAYEQYF.

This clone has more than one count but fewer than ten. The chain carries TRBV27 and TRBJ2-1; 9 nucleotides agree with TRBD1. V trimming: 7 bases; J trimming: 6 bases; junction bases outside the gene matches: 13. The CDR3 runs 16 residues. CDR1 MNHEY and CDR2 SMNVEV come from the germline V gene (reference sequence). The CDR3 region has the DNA TGTGCCAGCAAGAAATATACAGGGGGCGAGGGCAATGAGCAGTTCTTC. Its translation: CASKKYTGGEGNEQFF.

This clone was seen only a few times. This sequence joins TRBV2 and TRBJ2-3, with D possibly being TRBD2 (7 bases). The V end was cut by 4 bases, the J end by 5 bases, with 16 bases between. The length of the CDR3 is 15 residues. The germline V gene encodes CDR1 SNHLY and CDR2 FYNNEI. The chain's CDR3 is CASSVVAGAVDTQYF. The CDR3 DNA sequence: TGTGCCAGCAGTGTAGTGGCGGGGGCCGTAGATACGCAGTATTTT. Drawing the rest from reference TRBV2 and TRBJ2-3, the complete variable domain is EPEVTQTPSHQVTQMGQEVILRCVPISNHLYFYWYRQILGQKVEFLVSFYNNEISEKSEIFDDQFSVERPDGSNFTLKIRSTKLEDSAMYFCASSVVAGAVDTQYFGPGTRLTVL.

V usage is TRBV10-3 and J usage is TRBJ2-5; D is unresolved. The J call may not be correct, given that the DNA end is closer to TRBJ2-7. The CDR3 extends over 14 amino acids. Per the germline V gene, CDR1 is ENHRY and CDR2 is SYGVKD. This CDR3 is CAISDPPNSYEQYF. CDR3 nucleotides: TGTGCCATCAGTGACCCGCCCAATTCCTACGAGCAGTACTTC.

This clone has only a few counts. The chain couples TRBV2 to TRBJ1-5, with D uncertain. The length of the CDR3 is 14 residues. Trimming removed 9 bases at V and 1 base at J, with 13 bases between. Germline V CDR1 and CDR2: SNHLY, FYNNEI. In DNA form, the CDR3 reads TGTGCCAGTTGCGTTCTAGCCAGCAATCAGCCCCAGCATTTT. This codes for CASCVLASNQPQHF.